A single sample is the source of the 29 T cell receptor beta chains below, sequenced in a study of CD8 T cells in ankylosing spondylitis. Study results and limitations: Characteristic of ankylosing spondylitis blood, it appeared, was a TCR beta motif comprising several highly homologous variants.

TCRdb used MiXCR to reprocess the 5' RACE reads, holding one entry per CDR3 protein. The table has around 770,000 distinct CDR3 sequences, roughly 19% seen once. The antigens for these receptors are not known. Sequenced sample: blood, either unsorted or a sorted T cell fraction (not recorded which). The receptors stem from a male donor with ankylosing spondylitis.

The genes are TRBV4-2 and TRBJ2-1; D may be TRBD2 (7 bases). The V and J ends lost 0 bases and 10 bases respectively, with 10 bases between them. The CDR3 consists of 13 residues. Germline V gene data show CDR1 as LGHNA and CDR2 as YNFKEQ. The CDR3 sequence is CASSQDRGGEQFF. The CDR3 bases are TGTGCCAGCAGCCAAGATAGGGGGGGAGAGCAGTTCTTC.

In DNA form, the CDR3 reads TGTGCCAGCAGCTTTGGGGGCCGAACTAATGAAAAACTGTTTTTT. This translates into CASSFGGRTNEKLFF. The rearrangement uses TRBV5-6 and TRBJ1-4, with TRBD1 as a possible D gene (6 bases). V dropped 2 bases and J dropped 1 base, with 9 bases sitting between them. There are 15 residues in the CDR3. The germline gives CDR1 SGHDT, CDR2 YYEEEE.

J is TRBJ1-2 and V is TRBV29-1; D remains ambiguous. CDR3 size: 13 residues. The V end lost 4 bases, the J end lost 3 bases, and 12 bases lay between the germline ends. Germline loops: CDR1 SQVTM, CDR2 ANQGSEA. CDR3 coding DNA: TGCAGCGTTGCTGCCTATGGGTACTATGGCTACACCTTC. The encoded protein is CSVAAYGYYGYTF.

DNA of the CDR3: TGTGCCAGCAGCGGCGCAAAGAGGGTCGACGAGCAGTACTTC. It translates to CASSGAKRVDEQYF. This chain connects TRBV11-2 to TRBJ2-7; D may be TRBD2 (5 bases). Between the trimmed V and J ends, which lost 5 bases and 5 bases, there was a span of 16 bases. This CDR3 has 14 amino acids. Germline values: CDR1 SGHAT, CDR2 FQNNGV.

This clonotype was counted once. The chain is built from TRBV5-1 and TRBJ2-2; TRBD1 matches at 8 bases. The J segment lost 3 bases and the V segment lost 1 base, leaving 8 bases of the junction unmatched. Per germline, CDR1 SGHRS and CDR2 YFSETQ. CDR3 size: 17 residues. This chain's CDR3 is CASSLMGTGGDTGELFF. In DNA form, the CDR3 reads TGCGCCAGCAGCTTGATGGGTACAGGGGGTGACACCGGGGAGCTGTTTTTT. The variable domain in full, completed from reference TRBV5-1 and TRBJ2-2, reads KAGVTQTPRYLIKTRGQQVTLSCSPISGHRSVSWYQQTPGQGLQFLFEYFSETQRNKGNFPGRFSGRQFSNSRSEMNVSTLELGDSALYLCASSLMGTGGDTGELFFGEGSRLTVL.

There are a few counts of this clonotype. The chain employs TRBV5-1 and TRBJ1-6; possibly TRBD1 for D (6 bases). Trimming pared 0 bases from V and 9 bases from J, leaving 13 bases between. The germline CDR1 and CDR2 sequences are SGHRS and YFSETQ. The CDR3 is 15 amino acids. CDR3 sequence reads: CASSLVAGDGSPLHF. The DNA for the CDR3 is TGCGCCAGCAGCTTGGTTGCAGGGGACGGTTCACCCCTCCACTTT.

Turning to this clonotype: An end of the junction differs from the germline gene, which may be a read error. The genes are TRBV7-2 and TRBJ1-2; possible D gene TRBD1, 6 bases. Germline V CDR1 and CDR2: SGHTA, FQGNSA. CDR3 size: 15 residues. The CDR3 nucleotides are TGTGCCAGCAGGTGGGGGCAGGGGCCTAACGATGGCTACACCTTC. Its protein product is CASRWGQGPNDGYTF.

This clonotype was seen at least ten times. This rearrangement joins TRBV5-1 to TRBJ1-1, with 8 nucleotides matching TRBD1. V shed 3 bases and J 0 bases; nucleotides not matched to a gene: 4. CDR1 is SGHRS and CDR2 is YFSETQ in the germline V gene. The CDR3 is 15 amino acids. The CDR3 sequence is CASSSGQGLNTEAFF. The CDR3 DNA follows: TGCGCCAGCAGCTCAGGACAGGGTCTGAACACTGAAGCTTTCTTT.

V usage is TRBV10-3 and J usage is TRBJ1-6; 9 bases line up with TRBD1. CDR3 size: 16 residues. The V gene end was trimmed by 0 bases and the J gene end by 10 bases; junction bases not matched to a gene: 7. Germline loops: CDR1 ENHRY, CDR2 SYGVKD. In DNA, the CDR3 is TGTGCCATCAGTGAGTCGTCGGGACAGGGTGGGTCACCCCTCCACTTT. Protein: CAISESSGQGGSPLHF.

This rearrangement joins TRBV15 to TRBJ2-2, with a possible D match to TRBD1 (7 bases). Between the trimmed V and J ends, which lost 10 bases and 2 bases, there was a span of 14 bases. The CDR3 spans 14 residues. Per the germline V gene, CDR1 is LNHNV and CDR2 is YYDKDF (reference sequence). The CDR3: CARWRGLNTGELFF. CDR3 DNA: TGTGCCAGGTGGAGGGGGCTAAACACCGGGGAGCTGTTTTTT.

The sample holds one count of this clonotype. The chain links TRBV5-1 to TRBJ2-7, with 8 bases lining up with TRBD2. CDR1 and CDR2 from the germline V gene are SGHRS and YFSETQ. V shed 1 base, J shed 7 bases, and the junction held 7 bases outside the gene matches. This CDR3 spans 14 amino acids. This CDR3 reads CASSLTSGPREQYF. For the CDR3, the DNA is TGCGCCAGCAGCTTGACTAGCGGCCCTCGGGAGCAGTACTTC.

This chain uses TRBV4-3 with TRBJ2-7, with 7 bases matching TRBD2. J lost 4 bases, V lost 3 bases, and 9 bases had no gene match. The germline gives CDR1 LGHNA, CDR2 YSLEER. The CDR3 has 15 residues. The CDR3 loop reads CASSQETSSSYEQYF. For the CDR3, the DNA is TGCGCCAGCAGCCAGGAGACTAGCTCTTCTTACGAGCAGTACTTC.

This clonotype was detected a few times. The chain combines TRBV2 with TRBJ2-2; TRBD1 aligns across 7 bases. The CDR3 contains 14 residues. V was clipped by 6 bases and J by 3 bases; unmatched bases: 4. Germline V lookup: CDR1 SNHLY, CDR2 FYNNEI. The CDR3 protein is CASSRDSHTGELFF. The CDR3 nucleotides are TGTGCCAGCAGCCGGGACAGTCACACCGGGGAGCTGTTTTTT.

The rearrangement uses TRBV30 and TRBJ2-5; D gene unclear. This CDR3 has 11 residues. Trimming removed 0 bases at V and 5 bases at J, with 4 bases between. Germline loops: CDR1 GTSNPN, CDR2 SVGIG (reference sequence). The DNA of the CDR3 is TGTGCCTGGAGTGTCGGGGAGACCCAGTACTTC. Translation: CAWSVGETQYF.

The chain carries TRBV7-9 and TRBJ1-1; 8 nucleotides align to TRBD1. The germline CDR1 and CDR2 sequences are SEHNR and FQNEAQ (reference sequence). The CDR3 is 13 residues long. The V gene end was trimmed by 5 bases and the J gene end by 7 bases; junction bases not matched to a gene: 6. The CDR3 reads CASSRRQGIEAFF. The CDR3 bases are TGTGCCAGCAGCCGTCGACAGGGGATTGAAGCTTTCTTT.

This clonotype was found a few times. J is TRBJ1-4 and V is TRBV19, with 7 nucleotides matching TRBD1. V was clipped by 5 bases and J by 6 bases; unmatched bases: 9. CDR1 is LNHDA and CDR2 is SQIVND in the germline V gene (reference sequence). The CDR3 totals 15 residues. DNA of the CDR3: TGTGCCAGTAGTCGCGGGACAGCTGGTGATGAAAAACTGTTTTTT. Residues: CASSRGTAGDEKLFF.

This clonotype was seen at least ten times. The chain is built from TRBV5-1 and TRBJ1-1; D gene uncertain. CDR1 SGHRS and CDR2 YFSETQ come from the germline V gene. The CDR3 loop spans 14 amino acids. V was shortened by 1 base and J by 1 base, with 8 bases between the two germline ends. DNA of the CDR3: TGCGCCAGCAGCTTGCAGGCCTCGAACACTGAAGCTTTCTTT. This sequence encodes CASSLQASNTEAFF. Filled out from reference TRBV5-1 and TRBJ1-1, the complete variable domain reads KAGVTQTPRYLIKTRGQQVTLSCSPISGHRSVSWYQQTPGQGLQFLFEYFSETQRNKGNFPGRFSGRQFSNSRSEMNVSTLELGDSALYLCASSLQASNTEAFFGQGTRLTVV.

This clonotype has only a few counts. The chain joins TRBV20-1 to TRBJ2-5; 9 bases map to TRBD2. V lost 3 bases to trimming and J lost 5 bases; unmatched junction nucleotides: 10. The CDR3 extends over 15 amino acids. Germline V gives CDR1 DFQATT, CDR2 SNEGSKA (reference sequence). DNA of the CDR3: TGCAGTGCTAGGCCACCGGGACTAGCTTCCGAGACCCAGTACTTC. It codes for CSARPPGLASETQYF.

This clonotype has just a few counts. As DNA, the CDR3 is TGTGCCAGCAGTCATCCACTGAGCTCCTACAATGAGCAGTTCTTC. Protein sequence: CASSHPLSSYNEQFF. The J gene is TRBJ2-1, the V gene TRBV7-2; D ambiguous. Trimming removed 6 bases at V and 0 bases at J, with 12 bases between. The length of the CDR3 is 15 residues. The germline CDR1 and CDR2 sequences are SGHTA and FQGNSA.

This chain joins TRBV3-1 and TRBJ1-1, with D possibly matching TRBD1 (5 bases). Germline CDR1 reads LGHDT; CDR2 reads YNNKEL (reference sequence). V gave up 4 bases and J gave up 5 bases, with 8 bases separating them. The CDR3 covers 12 residues. The CDR3 protein is CASSPGATEAFF. The CDR3 DNA sequence: TGTGCCAGCAGCCCTGGGGCGACTGAAGCTTTCTTT.

This chain joins TRBV7-2 and TRBJ1-4, with D uncertain. The ends were cut back, 2 bases at V and 8 bases at J, with 12 bases in the middle. Germline V gives CDR1 SGHTA, CDR2 FQGNSA. This CDR3 comprises 14 residues. In DNA form, the CDR3 reads TGTGCCAGCAGCTTATCCAGGACGGGCGAAAAACTGTTTTTT. Its translation: CASSLSRTGEKLFF.

This clonotype was counted only a few times. The chain carries TRBV29-1 and TRBJ1-2; no clear D. This CDR3 region has 12 residues. The ends were cut back, 7 bases at V and 2 bases at J, with 11 bases in the middle. CDR1 is SQVTM and CDR2 is ANQGSEA in the germline V gene. CDR3: CSAITLNYGYTF. The CDR3 DNA reads TGCAGCGCCATCACATTGAACTATGGCTACACCTTC.

This chain links TRBV7-2 with TRBJ2-2, with D possibly matching TRBD1 (6 bases). From germline, CDR1 is SGHTA and CDR2 FQGNSA. This CDR3 has 15 residues. Between the trimmed V and J ends, which lost 4 bases and 6 bases, there was a span of 15 bases. The CDR3 protein is CASSSTGNPAGELFF. The CDR3 nucleotides read TGTGCCAGCAGCTCGACAGGAAACCCCGCCGGGGAGCTGTTTTTT.

The chain employs TRBV27 and TRBJ1-1; D is uncertain. The CDR3 runs 12 residues. CDR1 and CDR2 (germline): MNHEY, SMNVEV (reference sequence). The V and J ends lost 1 base and 7 bases respectively, with 7 bases between them. The CDR3 DNA reads TGTGCCAGCAGTTTATTAGCCGGTGAAGCTTTCTTT. Residues: CASSLLAGEAFF.

This clonotype occurred once. This chain links TRBV12-3 or TRBV12-4 with TRBJ2-7, with TRBD2 matching 10 bases. Trimming took 4 bases from V and 0 from J; bases not matched to a gene: 3. This CDR3 comprises 15 residues. In DNA form, the CDR3 reads TGTGCCAGCAGTTCAACTAGCGGGAACTCCTACGAGCAGTACTTC. Translated, it gives CASSSTSGNSYEQYF.

This clonotype occurred many times. The chain recombines TRBV3-1 with TRBJ1-2; D uncertain. V shed 2 bases and J shed 3 bases, with 7 bases lying between them. Germline V lookup: CDR1 LGHDT, CDR2 YNNKEL (reference sequence). This CDR3 is built from 13 residues. The DNA for the CDR3 is TGTGCCAGCAGCCAAAGCGGAGACTATGGCTACACCTTC. Encoded protein: CASSQSGDYGYTF. Full variable domain (missing parts from reference TRBV3-1 and TRBJ1-2): DTAVSQTPKYLVTQMGNDKSIKCEQNLGHDTMYWYKQDSKKFLKIMFSYNNKELIINETVPNRFSPKSPDKAHLNLHINSLELGDSAVYFCASSQSGDYGYTFGSGTRLTVV.

V gene TRBV12-3 or TRBV12-4 combines with J gene TRBJ1-2; D might be TRBD1 (5 bases). The CDR3 sequence is 15 residues long. The V gene lost 0 bases and the J gene lost 6 bases, with 14 bases spanning the gap. CDR3 coding DNA: TGTGCCAGCAGTTTAGCCCAACAGGAGGCGGATGGCTACACCTTC. Translating gives CASSLAQQEADGYTF.

The rearrangement links TRBV12-3 or TRBV12-4 to TRBJ2-3, with TRBD2 as a possible D gene (6 bases). Trimming took off 5 bases at V and 6 bases at J, with 15 bases between the two ends. CDR3 size: 14 residues. The CDR3 region has the DNA TGTGCCAGCAGTCAGACTAGTTTCTCGGATACGCAGTATTTT. This sequence encodes CASSQTSFSDTQYF.

The chain is built from TRBV18 and TRBJ1-5; 7 nucleotides agree with TRBD1. This CDR3 spans 16 amino acids. The V segment lost 8 bases and the J segment 0 bases; nucleotides outside the gene matches: 10. Germline V CDR1 and CDR2: KGHSH, LQKENI. This CDR3 reads CASPGDRLHSNQPQHF. The CDR3 DNA sequence: TGTGCCAGCCCCGGGGACAGACTTCATAGCAATCAGCCCCAGCATTTT.